This entry lists 17 T cell receptor beta chains sequenced from one sample in a study of graft-versus-host responses after intestinal transplantation. Assay used: immunoSEQ multiplex PCR; TCRdb lists only in-frame clones, some missing. The table lists approximately 16,000 clones, 70% of them singletons. Lamina propria and intraepithelial lymphocytes were released by processing graft tissue. Sequencing used ileum tissue, obtained 700 to 800 days after intestinal transplantation. These receptors were taken from a human patient who received an intestinal transplant, so some T cells may come from the graft donor.

About this clone itself: With a far larger clone one base away, a read error is the likely cause. This CDR3 is also generated by other DNA sequences in the sample. The chain uses TRBV28 and TRBJ1-1, with unresolved D. The CDR3 loop spans 14 amino acids. In germline, CDR1 is MDHEN, CDR2 SYDVKM. Trimming shortened V by 3 bases and J by 3 bases, and 11 bases separated the two germline ends. The CDR3 spells CASSLARAYTEAFF. The CDR3 DNA is TGTGCCAGCAGTTTGGCTAGGGCCTACACTGAAGCTTTCTTT.

The V call is TRBV5-1, the J call TRBJ2-5, with D perhaps TRBD1 or TRBD2 (5 bases each). The DNA end is more similar to TRBJ2-7, so the J call may be wrong. There are 15 residues in the CDR3. Germline V gives CDR1 SGHRS, CDR2 YFSETQ. This CDR3 is CASSWGTDSSYEQYF. In nucleotides, the CDR3 is TGCGCCAGCAGCTGGGGGACGGATAGCTCCTACGAGCAGTACTTC.

The chain carries TRBV5-6 and TRBJ2-7; either TRBD1 or TRBD2 may fit D (5 bases each). CDR1 is SGHDT and CDR2 is YYEEEE in the germline V gene. The CDR3 is made up of 14 amino acids. V gave up 6 bases and J gave up 4 bases, with 17 bases separating them. CDR3 protein: CASTIKPGAYEQYF. In nucleotides, the CDR3 is TGTGCCAGCACCATCAAGCCCGGGGCTTACGAGCAGTACTTC.

The V call is TRBV11-2, the J call TRBJ2-3, with D maybe TRBD1 (6 bases). The V gene's germline CDR1 is SGHAT and CDR2 FQNNGV. Trimming stripped 6 bases from V and 0 bases from J, with 13 bases between. The CDR3 spans 15 residues. The CDR3 loop reads CASSFRGVSTDTQYF. DNA for the CDR3: TGTGCCAGCAGTTTCAGGGGCGTTAGCACAGATACGCAGTATTTT. The complete variable domain, with remaining parts taken from reference TRBV11-2 and TRBJ2-3, reads EAGVAQSPRYKIIEKRQSVAFWCNPISGHATLYWYQQILGQGPKLLIQFQNNGVVDDSQLPKDRFSAERLKGVDSTLKIQPAKLEDSAVYLCASSFRGVSTDTQYFGPGTRLTVL.

This clone came up a few times. The genes are TRBV7-9 and TRBJ1-5, with D possibly TRBD1 on 6 matching bases. Germline CDR1 and CDR2: SEHNR and FQNEAQ (reference sequence). The CDR3 has 15 residues. Between the trimmed V and J ends, which lost 1 base and 3 bases, there was a span of 10 bases. This CDR3 is CASSLVDSSNQPQHF. The CDR3 region has the DNA TGTGCCAGCAGCTTAGTGGACAGTTCCAATCAGCCCCAGCATTTT.

This clone was seen a few times. V gene TRBV9 combines with J gene TRBJ1-1; D unresolved. Trimming cost V 0 bases and J 3 bases, with 9 bases left between them. The CDR3 is 14 residues long. CDR1 SGDLS and CDR2 YYNGEE come from the germline V gene. The CDR3 protein is CASSVGVSDTEAFF. In nucleotides, the CDR3 is TGTGCCAGCAGCGTAGGTGTTTCGGACACTGAAGCTTTCTTT.

This clone was observed a few times. The V call is TRBV18, the J call TRBJ1-6; D remains unclear. The CDR3 covers 14 residues. Germline V gives CDR1 KGHSH, CDR2 LQKENI. V dropped 3 bases and J dropped 6 bases, with 9 bases sitting between them. The CDR3 reads CASSPQTSNSPLHF. The CDR3 DNA follows: TGTGCCAGCTCACCGCAGACGTCTAATTCACCCCTCCACTTT.

This clone was recorded a few times. V gene TRBV4-3 combines with J gene TRBJ1-1, with TRBD1 matching over 7 bases. CDR1 is LGHNA and CDR2 is YSLEER in the germline V gene. With 0 bases clipped from V and 2 bases from J, the junction kept 9 bases outside the gene matches. CDR3 size: 17 residues. The CDR3 DNA reads as TGCGCCAGCAGCCAAGATCGGGCGGAGGGGGCCAACACTGAAGCTTTCTTT. Protein sequence: CASSQDRAEGANTEAFF.

J is TRBJ1-2 and V is TRBV7-2; 7 bases align to TRBD1. CDR1 is SGHTA, CDR2 FQGNSA, per germline. The CDR3 loop spans 15 amino acids. The trim removed 2 bases at V and 4 bases at J, leaving 7 bases unmatched. CDR3 bases: TGTGCCAGCAGCTTAAATACAGGGGCCTTCTATGGCTACACCTTC. Translating gives CASSLNTGAFYGYTF. Drawing the rest from reference TRBV7-2 and TRBJ1-2, the complete variable domain is GAGVSQSPSNKVTEKGKDVELRCDPISGHTALYWYRQSLGQGLEFLIYFQGNSAPDKSGLPSDRFSAERTGGSVSTLTIQRTQQEDSAVYLCASSLNTGAFYGYTFGSGTRLTVV.

This clone was counted only a few times. This chain connects TRBV11-2 to TRBJ1-2; tentatively, D is TRBD1 (6 bases). There are 13 residues in the CDR3. The germline gives CDR1 SGHAT, CDR2 FQNNGV. V was cut by 3 bases and J by 8 bases, with 13 bases left in between. This chain's CDR3 is CASSLGGPSGYTF. The CDR3 region has the DNA TGTGCCAGCAGCTTGGGGGGGCCTAGCGGCTACACCTTC.

The V and J genes are TRBV4-2 and TRBJ2-1; D is unresolved. Germline CDR1 LGHNA, CDR2 YNFKEQ. The CDR3 has 11 residues. V shed 0 bases and J shed 6 bases, with 0 bases lying between them. In DNA, the CDR3 is TGTGCCAGCAGCCAAGACAATGAGCAGTTCTTC. Translated, it gives CASSQDNEQFF.

The rearrangement links TRBV5-1 to TRBJ1-4; tentative D call: TRBD1 (5 bases). V lost 2 bases and J 7 bases, leaving 15 bases between the germline ends. This CDR3 comprises 15 residues. The germline gives CDR1 SGHRS, CDR2 YFSETQ. The CDR3 DNA reads as TGCGCCAGCAGCTTCAGTGCAGCGGGGACTGAAAAACTGTTTTTT. Its protein is CASSFSAAGTEKLFF.

The CDR3 region is CTSSRERPKNIQYF. The CDR3 bases are TGCACCAGCAGCCGAGAGCGCCCGAAAAACATTCAGTACTTC. The chain combines TRBV1 with TRBJ2-4; the D segment call TRBD2 is taken from the table without a DNA check. TRBV1 is an annotated pseudogene. CDR3 length equals 14 residues.

The rearrangement links TRBV6-1 to TRBJ1-4; 10 positions match TRBD1. Germline V gene lookup returns CDR1 MNHNS and CDR2 SASEGT. Germline trimming cut 0 bases from V and 8 bases from J; bases unmatched to any gene: 6. The CDR3 is 16 amino acids. In nucleotides, the CDR3 is TGTGCCAGCAGTGAAGCCACCGGGACAGGGGCCGAAAAACTGTTTTTT. It is translated as CASSEATGTGAEKLFF.

The V call is TRBV9, the J call TRBJ1-2; 12 nucleotides match TRBD1. V trimming: 3 bases; J trimming: 7 bases; junction bases outside the gene matches: 7. This CDR3 has 15 residues. Per germline, CDR1 SGDLS and CDR2 YYNGEE. CDR3 in amino acids: CASSAPGQGAFGYTF. The CDR3 DNA reads as TGTGCCAGCAGCGCACCGGGACAGGGGGCCTTTGGCTACACCTTC.

The chain combines TRBV6-6 with TRBJ1-5; TRBD1 matches 8 bases. V was pared by 8 bases and J by 0 bases, with 6 bases of the junction left unmatched. There are 15 residues in the CDR3. CDR1 is MNHNY and CDR2 is SVGAGI in the germline V gene (reference sequence). The DNA of the CDR3 is TGTGCCAGCCGAACAGGGGGATTTAGCAATCAGCCCCAGCATTTT. Protein sequence: CASRTGGFSNQPQHF.

This chain joins TRBV5-8 and TRBJ2-5, with D maybe TRBD1 (5 bases). The last part of the DNA fits TRBJ2-7 better; the J call may be wrong. This CDR3 is 16 amino acids long. CDR1 SGHTS and CDR2 YDEGEE come from the germline V gene. The CDR3 reads CASSWRWAGLTHEQYF. Here the CDR3 DNA reads TGTGCCAGCAGCTGGCGTTGGGCAGGGCTCACCCACGAGCAGTACTTC.